This T cell receptor (beta chain) emerged from a study of T cell repertoires in cytomegalovirus infection. In the study overall: CMV infection plus the matching HLA type was flagged by public TCR beta signatures.

Study-wide points: Cumulative frequency of public TCR beta families picked out carriers of CMV plus the relevant HLA. Predominance within the ex vivo response was attributable to HLA-C-restricted CMV-specific TCR beta clonotypes.

This clonotype was observed a few times. The antigen remains undetermined. TCRdb re-analysed the reads in MiXCR, keeping a single row per CDR3 protein. The sample has about 530,000 distinct CDR3 sequences, more than 25% seen once. CDR1 is SGHTA, CDR2 FQGNSA, per germline. The CDR3 runs to 16 residues. V gave up 1 base and J gave up 0 bases, with 9 bases separating them. The TCR sequence derives from a human donor in good health (CMV status not recorded). Some clones in this sample may be carry-over from other donors' samples. What was sequenced was PBMCs. The chain carries TRBV7-2 and TRBJ2-2, with D maybe TRBD2 (6 bases). This CDR3 is CASSLGWGANTGELFF. CDR3 sequence (DNA): TGTGCCAGCAGCTTAGGTTGGGGGGCGAACACCGGGGAGCTGTTTTTT.